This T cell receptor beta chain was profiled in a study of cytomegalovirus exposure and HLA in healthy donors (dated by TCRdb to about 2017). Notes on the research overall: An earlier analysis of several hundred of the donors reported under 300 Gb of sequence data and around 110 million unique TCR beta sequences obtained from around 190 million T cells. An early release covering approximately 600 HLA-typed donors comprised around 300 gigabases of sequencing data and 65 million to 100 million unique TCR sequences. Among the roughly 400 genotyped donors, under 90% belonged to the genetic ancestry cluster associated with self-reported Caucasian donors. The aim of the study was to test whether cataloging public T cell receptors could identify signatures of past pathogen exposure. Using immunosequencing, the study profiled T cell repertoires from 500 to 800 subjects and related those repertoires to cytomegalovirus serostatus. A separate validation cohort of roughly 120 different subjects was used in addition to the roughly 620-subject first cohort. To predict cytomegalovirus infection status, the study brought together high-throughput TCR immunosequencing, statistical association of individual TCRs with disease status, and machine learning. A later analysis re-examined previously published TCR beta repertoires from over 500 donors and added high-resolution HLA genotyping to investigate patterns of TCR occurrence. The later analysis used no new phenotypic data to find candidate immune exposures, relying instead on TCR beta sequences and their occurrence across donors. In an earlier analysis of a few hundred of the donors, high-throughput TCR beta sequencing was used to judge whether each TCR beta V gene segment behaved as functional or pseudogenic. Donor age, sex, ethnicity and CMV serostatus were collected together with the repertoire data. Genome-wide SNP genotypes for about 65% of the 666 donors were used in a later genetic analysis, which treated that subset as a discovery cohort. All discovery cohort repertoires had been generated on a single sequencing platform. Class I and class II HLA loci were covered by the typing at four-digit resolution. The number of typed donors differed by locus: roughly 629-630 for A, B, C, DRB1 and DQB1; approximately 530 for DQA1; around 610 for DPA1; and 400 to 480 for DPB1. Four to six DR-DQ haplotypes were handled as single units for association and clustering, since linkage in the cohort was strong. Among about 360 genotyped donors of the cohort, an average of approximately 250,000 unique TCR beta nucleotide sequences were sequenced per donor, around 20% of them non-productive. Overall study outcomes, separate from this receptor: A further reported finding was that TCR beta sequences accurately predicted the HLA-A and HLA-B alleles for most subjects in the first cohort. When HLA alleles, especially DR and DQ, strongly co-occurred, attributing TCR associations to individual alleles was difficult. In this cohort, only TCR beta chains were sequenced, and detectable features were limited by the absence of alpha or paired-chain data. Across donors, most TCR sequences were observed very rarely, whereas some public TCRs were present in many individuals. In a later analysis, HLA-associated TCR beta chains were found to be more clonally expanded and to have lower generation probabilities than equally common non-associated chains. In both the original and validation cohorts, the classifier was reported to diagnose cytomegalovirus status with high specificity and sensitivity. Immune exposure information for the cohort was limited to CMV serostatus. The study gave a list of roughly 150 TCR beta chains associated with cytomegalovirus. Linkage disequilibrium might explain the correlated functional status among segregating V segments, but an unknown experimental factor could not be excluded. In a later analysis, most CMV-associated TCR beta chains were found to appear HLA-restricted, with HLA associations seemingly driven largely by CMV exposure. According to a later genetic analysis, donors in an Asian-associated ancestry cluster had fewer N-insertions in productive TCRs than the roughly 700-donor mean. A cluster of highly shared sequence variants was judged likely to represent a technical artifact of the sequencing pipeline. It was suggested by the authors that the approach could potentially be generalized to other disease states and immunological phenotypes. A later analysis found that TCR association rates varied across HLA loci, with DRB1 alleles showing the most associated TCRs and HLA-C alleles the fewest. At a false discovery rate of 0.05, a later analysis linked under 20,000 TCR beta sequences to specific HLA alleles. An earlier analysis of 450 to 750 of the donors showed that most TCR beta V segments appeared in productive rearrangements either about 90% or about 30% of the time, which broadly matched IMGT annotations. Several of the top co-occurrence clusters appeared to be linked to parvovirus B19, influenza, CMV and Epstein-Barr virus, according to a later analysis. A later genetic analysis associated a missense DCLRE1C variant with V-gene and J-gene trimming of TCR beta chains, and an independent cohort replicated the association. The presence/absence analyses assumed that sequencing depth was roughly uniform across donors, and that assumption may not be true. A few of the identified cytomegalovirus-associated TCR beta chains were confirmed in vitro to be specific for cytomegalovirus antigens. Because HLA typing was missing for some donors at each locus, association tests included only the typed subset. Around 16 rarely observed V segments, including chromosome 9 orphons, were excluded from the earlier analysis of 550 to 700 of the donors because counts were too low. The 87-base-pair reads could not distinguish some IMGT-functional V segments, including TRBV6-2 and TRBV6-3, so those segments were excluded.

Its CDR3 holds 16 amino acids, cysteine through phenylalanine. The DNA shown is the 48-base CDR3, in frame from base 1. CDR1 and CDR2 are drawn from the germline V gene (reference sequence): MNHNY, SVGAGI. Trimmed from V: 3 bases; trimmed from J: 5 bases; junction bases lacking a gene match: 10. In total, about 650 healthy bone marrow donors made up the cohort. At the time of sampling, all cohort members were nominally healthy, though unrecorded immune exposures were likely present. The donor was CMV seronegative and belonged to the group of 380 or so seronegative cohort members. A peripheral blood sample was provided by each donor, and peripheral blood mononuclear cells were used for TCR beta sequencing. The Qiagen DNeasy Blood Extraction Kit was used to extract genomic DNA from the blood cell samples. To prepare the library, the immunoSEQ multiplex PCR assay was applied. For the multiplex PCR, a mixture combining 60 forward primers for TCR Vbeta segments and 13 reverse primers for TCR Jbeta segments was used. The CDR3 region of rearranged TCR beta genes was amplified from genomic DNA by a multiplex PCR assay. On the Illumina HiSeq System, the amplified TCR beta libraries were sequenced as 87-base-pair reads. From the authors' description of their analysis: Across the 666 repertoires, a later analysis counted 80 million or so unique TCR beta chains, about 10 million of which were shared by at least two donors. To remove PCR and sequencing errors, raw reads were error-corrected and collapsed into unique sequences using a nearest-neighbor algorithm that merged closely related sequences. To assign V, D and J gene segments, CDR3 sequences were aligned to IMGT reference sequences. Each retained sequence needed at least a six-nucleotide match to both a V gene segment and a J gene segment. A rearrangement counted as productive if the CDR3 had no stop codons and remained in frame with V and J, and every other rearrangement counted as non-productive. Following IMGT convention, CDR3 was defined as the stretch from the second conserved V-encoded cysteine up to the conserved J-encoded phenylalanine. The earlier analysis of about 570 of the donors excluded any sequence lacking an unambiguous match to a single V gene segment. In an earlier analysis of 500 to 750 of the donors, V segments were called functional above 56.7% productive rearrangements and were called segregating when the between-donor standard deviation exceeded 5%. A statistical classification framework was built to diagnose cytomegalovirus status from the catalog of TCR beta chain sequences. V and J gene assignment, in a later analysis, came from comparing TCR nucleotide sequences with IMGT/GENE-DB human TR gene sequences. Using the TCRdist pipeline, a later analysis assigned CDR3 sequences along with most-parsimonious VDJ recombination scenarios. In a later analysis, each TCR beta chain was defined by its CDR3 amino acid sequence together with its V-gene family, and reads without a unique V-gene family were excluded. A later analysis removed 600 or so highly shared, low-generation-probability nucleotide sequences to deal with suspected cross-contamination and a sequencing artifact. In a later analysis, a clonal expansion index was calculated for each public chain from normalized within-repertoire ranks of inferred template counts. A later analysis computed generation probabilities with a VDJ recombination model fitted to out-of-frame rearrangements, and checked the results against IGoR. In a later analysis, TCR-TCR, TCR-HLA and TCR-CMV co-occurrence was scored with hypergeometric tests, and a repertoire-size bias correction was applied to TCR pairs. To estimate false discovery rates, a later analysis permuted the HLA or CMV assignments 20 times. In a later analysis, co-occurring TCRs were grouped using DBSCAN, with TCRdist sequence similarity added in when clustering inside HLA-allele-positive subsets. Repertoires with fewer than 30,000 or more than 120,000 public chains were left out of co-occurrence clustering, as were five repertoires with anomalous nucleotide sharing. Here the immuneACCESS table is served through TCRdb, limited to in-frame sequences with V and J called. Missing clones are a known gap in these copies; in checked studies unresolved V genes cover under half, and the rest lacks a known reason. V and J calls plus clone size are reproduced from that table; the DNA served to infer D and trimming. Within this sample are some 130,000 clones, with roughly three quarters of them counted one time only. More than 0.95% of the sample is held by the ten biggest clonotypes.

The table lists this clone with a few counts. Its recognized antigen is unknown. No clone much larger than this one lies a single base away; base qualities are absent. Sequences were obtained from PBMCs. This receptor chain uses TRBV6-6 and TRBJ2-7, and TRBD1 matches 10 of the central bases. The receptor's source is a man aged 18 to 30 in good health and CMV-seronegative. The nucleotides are TGTGCCAGCAGTTATATGAGACAGGGGGCGAGTGACGAGCAGTACTTC. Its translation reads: CASSYMRQGASDEQYF.